These 13 T cell receptor beta chains share one sample of origin, sequenced in a study of cytomegalovirus exposure and HLA in healthy donors. PCR involved 60 Vbeta and 13 Jbeta primers. Some clones are missing from TCRdb's copy, which holds only in-frame ones; the method was immunoSEQ multiplex PCR. The sample has about 210,000 clones; 75% to 80% are singletons. Sequenced: PBMCs. The receptors stem from a male donor in good health and CMV-seronegative.

V is TRBV15 and J is TRBJ2-1; 7 nucleotides match TRBD2. The CDR3 contains 16 residues. Per germline, CDR1 LNHNV and CDR2 YYDKDF (reference sequence). The V gene end was trimmed by 4 bases and the J gene end by 0 bases; junction bases not matched to a gene: 6. CDR3 protein: CATSNGGGLSYNEQFF. DNA of the CDR3: TGTGCCACCAGCAATGGGGGGGGACTCTCCTACAATGAGCAGTTCTTC.

This clone was seen a handful of times. This chain uses TRBV28 with TRBJ1-1; D gene ambiguous. This CDR3 has 12 amino acids. V was shortened by 2 bases and J by 1 base, with 2 bases between the two germline ends. CDR1 and CDR2 from the germline V gene are MDHEN and SYDVKM. The CDR3 here is CASSLQNTEAFF. DNA of the CDR3: TGTGCCAGCAGTTTACAGAACACTGAAGCTTTCTTT.

The chain uses TRBV4-3 and TRBJ1-2, with D perhaps TRBD1 (5 bases). V shed 0 bases and J shed 8 bases, with 13 bases lying between them. CDR1 and CDR2 (germline): LGHNA, YSLEER. The CDR3 covers 14 residues. The chain's CDR3 is CASSQDRGTRGYTF. The DNA of the CDR3 is TGCGCCAGCAGCCAAGATCGGGGGACGAGGGGCTACACCTTC.

In its sample, this clone was seen once. The chain joins TRBV5-1 to TRBJ2-7; TRBD2 agrees at 13 bases. The V gene end was trimmed by 2 bases and the J gene end by 6 bases; junction bases not matched to a gene: 8. The CDR3 loop spans 16 amino acids. The germline CDR1 and CDR2 sequences are SGHRS and YFSETQ. The CDR3 loop is CASSFGLAGELGEQYF. CDR3 nucleotide sequence: TGCGCCAGCAGCTTTGGACTAGCGGGAGAATTGGGCGAGCAGTACTTC. Complete variable domain (other parts from reference TRBV5-1 and TRBJ2-7): KAGVTQTPRYLIKTRGQQVTLSCSPISGHRSVSWYQQTPGQGLQFLFEYFSETQRNKGNFPGRFSGRQFSNSRSEMNVSTLELGDSALYLCASSFGLAGELGEQYFGPGTRLTVT.

There are a few counts of this clone. This chain connects TRBV10-3 to TRBJ2-1, with 10 bases fitting TRBD2. Trimming took 0 bases from V and 5 from J; bases not matched to a gene: 4. The CDR3 is made up of 16 amino acids. Germline assignment: CDR1 ENHRY and CDR2 SYGVKD. CDR3 nucleotides: TGTGCCATCAGTGAGTCTGAGCTAGCGGGGGACAATGAGCAGTTCTTC. As protein: CAISESELAGDNEQFF.

The J gene is TRBJ1-6, the V gene TRBV9, with 8 bases that match TRBD1. V was clipped by 1 base and J by 9 bases; unmatched bases: 9. CDR1 SGDLS and CDR2 YYNGEE come from the germline V gene. The CDR3 consists of 16 residues. The chain's CDR3 is CASSVTGGGSGSPLHF. CDR3 sequence (DNA): TGTGCCAGCAGCGTAACAGGGGGGGGGTCTGGTTCACCCCTCCACTTT.

The J gene is TRBJ1-3, the V gene TRBV5-4; D may be TRBD1 (5 bases). Germline loops: CDR1 SGHNT, CDR2 YYREEE (reference sequence). This CDR3 comprises 16 residues. Trimming cost V 5 bases and J 4 bases, with 19 bases left between them. The CDR3: CASRGSTGQGGNTIYF. CDR3 sequence (DNA): TGTGCCAGCAGGGGATCCACTGGCCAGGGAGGAAACACCATATATTTT.

The J gene is TRBJ1-1, the V gene TRBV4-1, with D perhaps matching TRBD1 (6 bases). V was shortened by 0 bases and J by 0 bases, with 11 bases between the two germline ends. CDR1 and CDR2 (germline): MGHRA, YSYEKL. The length of the CDR3 is 16 residues. CDR3 DNA sequence: TGCGCCAGCAGCCAAGATGGCTCAGGGGTGAACACTGAAGCTTTCTTT. Translating gives CASSQDGSGVNTEAFF.

To note about this clone: One junction end does not reproduce the germline sequence, and a read error may be involved. This chain joins TRBV15 and TRBJ2-7, with a weak D call TRBD2 (6 bases). Germline CDR1 reads LNHNV; CDR2 reads YYDKDF (reference sequence). The CDR3 sequence is 16 residues long. The chain's CDR3 is CATSRVAGLGSYEQYF. In DNA, the CDR3 is TGTGCCACCAGCAGAGTGGCGGGGCTCGGGTCCTACGAGCAGTATTTC.

The chain couples TRBV19 to TRBJ2-7; perhaps TRBD1 as D (6 bases). V lost 5 bases and J lost 4, with 12 bases in between. This CDR3 spans 13 amino acids. Germline CDR1 and CDR2: LNHDA and SQIVND (reference sequence). The CDR3: CASSETGGYEQYF. CDR3 in DNA: TGTGCCAGTAGTGAGACAGGCGGGTACGAGCAGTACTTC. The full variable domain, rest sourced from reference TRBV19 and TRBJ2-7, is DGGITQSPKYLFRKEGQNVTLSCEQNLNHDAMYWYRQDPGQGLRLIYYSQIVNDFQKGDIAEGYSVSREKKESFPLTVTSAQKNPTAFYLCASSETGGYEQYFGPGTRLTVT.

V and J are TRBV10-3 and TRBJ2-3; 12 positions match TRBD2. V lost 6 bases to trimming and J lost 1 base; unmatched junction nucleotides: 2. There are 15 residues in the CDR3. The germline CDR1 and CDR2 sequences are ENHRY and SYGVKD. The CDR3, as DNA: TGTGCCATCAGGAGGACTAGCGGGGGCACAGATACGCAGTATTTT. Residues: CAIRRTSGGTDTQYF.

The rearrangement uses TRBV4-2 and TRBJ2-1, with 11 bases fitting TRBD2. Trimming at V came to 4 bases and at J to 4 bases, leaving 3 bases not matched to a gene. In germline, CDR1 is LGHNA, CDR2 YNFKEQ. The CDR3 is 15 residues long. CDR3 region: CASSRGTSGYNEQFF. DNA for the CDR3: TGTGCCAGCAGCCGAGGGACTAGCGGTTACAATGAGCAGTTCTTC.

V and J are TRBV5-4 and TRBJ2-7, with a possible D match to TRBD2 (6 bases). CDR1 and CDR2 from the germline V gene are SGHNT and YYREEE (reference sequence). The CDR3 totals 15 residues. V dropped 4 bases and J dropped 1 base, with 15 bases sitting between them. The CDR3 here is CASSGGSTSSYEQYF. DNA for the CDR3: TGTGCCAGCAGCGGGGGGAGCACTTCATCCTACGAGCAGTACTTC.